One T cell receptor beta chain is described in this entry. Germline assignment: CDR1 LNHNV and CDR2 YYDKDF (reference sequence). This CDR3 is built from 15 residues. Trimming removed 5 bases from V and 0 bases from J, with 11 bases in between. Some clones are missing from TCRdb's copy, which holds only in-frame ones; the method was immunoSEQ multiplex PCR. The top ten hold 2.9% of the sample, which has about 250,000 clones, approximately 90% seen once. The treatment: 15 to 20 received Ad26.COV2.S at low or high dose, single or two shots; a few received placebo; per-sample allocation not given. It was on day 63 after the first vaccine or placebo injection that samples were taken. These data are taken from a study of Ad26.COV2.S vaccination and SARS-CoV-2 variants.

The clonotype comes from a person between 18 and 65 years old who received the Ad26.COV2.S COVID-19 vaccine or a placebo. Here the sequenced sample was peripheral blood, taken in a trial of Ad26.COV2.S vaccine versus placebo. The chain uses TRBV15 and TRBJ2-4, with D unclear. The CDR3 region has the DNA TGTGCCACCAGCTCTCGACTCGTAGCCAAAAACATTCAGTACTTC. As protein: CATSSRLVAKNIQYF.